A selection of T cell receptor beta chains follows, all from one sample in a study of cytomegalovirus exposure and HLA in healthy donors. TCRdb's copy holds only in-frame clones and misses some; the assay was immunoSEQ multiplex PCR. The sample shows roughly 62,000 clones, approximately 75% of them seen only once. Sequenced input: PBMCs. Every receptor here comes from a woman in her thirties in good health and CMV-seronegative. The CDR3 runs from the conserved cysteine through the conserved F or W. The order of the fields is J gene, CDR3 length, V gene, clone size, CDR3 protein. The size entry is marked missing in some rows and otherwise reads once, few, many or a size class.

j_gene: TRBJ2-1; len: 14; v_gene: TRBV6-1; abundance: .; CDR3aa: CASSLGLDRDEQFF
j_gene: TRBJ2-2; len: 18; v_gene: TRBV7-8; abundance: few; CDR3aa: CASSLRSLAGGEAGELFF
j_gene: TRBJ2-5; len: 15; v_gene: TRBV11-3; abundance: .; CDR3aa: CASSLSGSGQETQYF
j_gene: TRBJ2-3; len: 14; v_gene: TRBV5-1; abundance: few; CDR3aa: CASSLATGADTQYF
j_gene: TRBJ1-4; len: 15; v_gene: TRBV5-6; abundance: .; CDR3aa: CASSLGGGTNEKLFF
j_gene: TRBJ1-3; len: 16; v_gene: TRBV5-1; abundance: once; CDR3aa: CASSLSGQGSGNTIYF
j_gene: TRBJ2-1; len: 13; v_gene: TRBV6-5; abundance: .; CDR3aa: CASSYGSVNEQFF
j_gene: TRBJ2-2; len: 16; v_gene: TRBV11-2; abundance: .; CDR3aa: CASSLDRLESAGELFF
j_gene: TRBJ2-1; len: 18; v_gene: TRBV4-1; abundance: .; CDR3aa: CASSQNFTGTSGWSEQFF
j_gene: TRBJ1-6; len: 17; v_gene: TRBV28; abundance: .; CDR3aa: CASTMMGQGVNNSPLHF
j_gene: TRBJ1-4; len: 15; v_gene: TRBV27; abundance: few; CDR3aa: CASRGPGTLNEKLFF
j_gene: TRBJ2-1; len: 16; v_gene: TRBV7-3; abundance: few; CDR3aa: CASSLNSGPSYNEQFF
j_gene: TRBJ1-2; len: 13; v_gene: TRBV12-5; abundance: .; CDR3aa: CASGLGQGYGYTF
j_gene: TRBJ2-7; len: 14; v_gene: TRBV28; abundance: .; CDR3aa: CATLRQGPTYEQYF
j_gene: .; len: 15; v_gene: TRBV19; abundance: .; CDR3aa: CASSIESGRIYEQYF
j_gene: TRBJ1-4; len: 14; v_gene: TRBV5-1; abundance: .; CDR3aa: CASSSGQPNEKLFF
j_gene: TRBJ2-7; len: 14; v_gene: TRBV4-2; abundance: .; CDR3aa: CASSATGWAYEQYF
j_gene: TRBJ1-2; len: 14; v_gene: TRBV5-6; abundance: .; CDR3aa: CASTLDRAVYGYTF
j_gene: TRBJ2-3; len: 17; v_gene: TRBV7-2; abundance: .; CDR3aa: CASSHQWTSGITDTQYF
j_gene: TRBJ1-1; len: 16; v_gene: TRBV4-1; abundance: .; CDR3aa: CASSPGQGHLGGEAFF
j_gene: TRBJ1-4; len: 12; v_gene: TRBV29-1; abundance: .; CDR3aa: CSVAAGTGEVCF
j_gene: TRBJ1-1; len: 12; v_gene: TRBV30; abundance: .; CDR3aa: CAWDRVGREAFF
j_gene: TRBJ1-1; len: 14; v_gene: TRBV11-1; abundance: .; CDR3aa: CASSLMDGGTEAFF
j_gene: TRBJ1-4; len: 15; v_gene: TRBV27; abundance: .; CDR3aa: CASSSLVGAGEKLFF
j_gene: TRBJ1-5; len: 14; v_gene: TRBV30; abundance: few; CDR3aa: CAWSGQVVFQPQHF
j_gene: TRBJ2-1; len: 15; v_gene: TRBV5-1; abundance: .; CDR3aa: CASSPGQSSYNEQFF
j_gene: TRBJ2-1; len: 12; v_gene: TRBV25-1; abundance: .; CDR3aa: CASNAGLFGQFF
j_gene: TRBJ1-5; len: 15; v_gene: TRBV28; abundance: .; CDR3aa: CASRPQGASNQPQHF
j_gene: TRBJ2-1; len: 18; v_gene: TRBV6-1; abundance: once; CDR3aa: CASSGHRTSGSSYNEQFF
j_gene: TRBJ2-1; len: 15; v_gene: TRBV5-4; abundance: .; CDR3aa: CASSPDRGSYNEQFF
j_gene: TRBJ1-1; len: 15; v_gene: TRBV18; abundance: .; CDR3aa: CASSPQGMRNTEAFF
j_gene: TRBJ2-7; len: 15; v_gene: TRBV19; abundance: .; CDR3aa: CASSTRRGTSYEQYF
j_gene: TRBJ1-5; len: 14; v_gene: TRBV14; abundance: .; CDR3aa: CASSRSGGNQPQHF
j_gene: TRBJ2-7; len: 17; v_gene: TRBV28; abundance: .; CDR3aa: CASSTLGGRLSSYEQYF
j_gene: TRBJ1-1; len: 15; v_gene: TRBV28; abundance: .; CDR3aa: CASSLGDRAGTEAFF
j_gene: TRBJ2-2; len: 13; v_gene: TRBV6-6; abundance: .; CDR3aa: CARSRERTGELFF
j_gene: TRBJ1-2; len: 8; v_gene: TRBV20-1; abundance: .; CDR3aa: CSPGGYTF
j_gene: TRBJ2-6; len: 16; v_gene: TRBV19; abundance: .; CDR3aa: CASSIGRNSGANVLTF
j_gene: TRBJ2-2; len: 16; v_gene: TRBV27; abundance: .; CDR3aa: CASSSLAVTNTGELFF
j_gene: TRBJ1-2; len: 16; v_gene: TRBV2; abundance: .; CDR3aa: CASSDLPDRGFYGYTF
j_gene: TRBJ1-5; len: 14; v_gene: TRBV9; abundance: .; CDR3aa: CASSGDTNNQPQHF
j_gene: TRBJ2-5; len: 13; v_gene: TRBV2; abundance: .; CDR3aa: CASIPNLLSDQYF
j_gene: TRBJ2-5; len: 14; v_gene: TRBV7-3; abundance: .; CDR3aa: CASSPGGGQETQYF
j_gene: TRBJ1-5; len: 12; v_gene: TRBV5-8; abundance: .; CDR3aa: CASSGPNQPQHF
j_gene: TRBJ1-4; len: 13; v_gene: TRBV30; abundance: few; CDR3aa: CAWSRDRGEKLFF
j_gene: TRBJ2-1; len: 15; v_gene: TRBV28; abundance: .; CDR3aa: CASSVTSAGADEQFF
j_gene: TRBJ2-7; len: 15; v_gene: TRBV5-3; abundance: .; CDR3aa: CARSLWWRPTYEQYF
j_gene: TRBJ2-3; len: 16; v_gene: TRBV5-1; abundance: .; CDR3aa: CASSYMTSGSTDTQYF
j_gene: TRBJ2-5; len: 12; v_gene: TRBV6-6; abundance: .; CDR3aa: CASSYPSGTQYF
j_gene: TRBJ1-2; len: 13; v_gene: TRBV30; abundance: few; CDR3aa: CALQHYAIYGYTF
j_gene: TRBJ1-1; len: 13; v_gene: TRBV19; abundance: once; CDR3aa: CASTIDRDTEAFF